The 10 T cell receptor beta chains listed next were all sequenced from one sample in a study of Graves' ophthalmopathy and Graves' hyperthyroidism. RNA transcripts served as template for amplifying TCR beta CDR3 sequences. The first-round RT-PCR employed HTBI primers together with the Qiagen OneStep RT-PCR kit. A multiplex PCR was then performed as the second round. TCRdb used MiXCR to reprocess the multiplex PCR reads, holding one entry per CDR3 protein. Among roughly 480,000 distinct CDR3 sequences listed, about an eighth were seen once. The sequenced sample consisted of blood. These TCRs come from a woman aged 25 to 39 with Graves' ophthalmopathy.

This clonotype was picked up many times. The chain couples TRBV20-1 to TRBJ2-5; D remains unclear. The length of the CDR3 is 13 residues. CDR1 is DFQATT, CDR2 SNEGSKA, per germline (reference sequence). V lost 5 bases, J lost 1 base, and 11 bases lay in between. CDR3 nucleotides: TGCAGTGCTCAAACGCCCGGCCAAGAGACCCAGTACTTC. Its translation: CSAQTPGQETQYF.

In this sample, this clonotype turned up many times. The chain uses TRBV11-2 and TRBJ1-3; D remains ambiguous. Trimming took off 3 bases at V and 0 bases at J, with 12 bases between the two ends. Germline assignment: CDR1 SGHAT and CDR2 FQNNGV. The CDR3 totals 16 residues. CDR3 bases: TGTGCCAGCAGCTTGTGGTCCTTGGGCTCTGGAAACACCATATATTTT. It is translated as CASSLWSLGSGNTIYF.

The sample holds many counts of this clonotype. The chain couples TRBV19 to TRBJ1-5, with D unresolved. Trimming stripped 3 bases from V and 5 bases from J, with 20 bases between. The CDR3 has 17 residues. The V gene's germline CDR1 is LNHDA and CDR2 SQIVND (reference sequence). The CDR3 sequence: CASSIPRFGDTYQPQHF. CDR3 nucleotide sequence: TGTGCCAGTAGTATTCCCCGATTCGGGGATACTTATCAGCCCCAGCATTTT.

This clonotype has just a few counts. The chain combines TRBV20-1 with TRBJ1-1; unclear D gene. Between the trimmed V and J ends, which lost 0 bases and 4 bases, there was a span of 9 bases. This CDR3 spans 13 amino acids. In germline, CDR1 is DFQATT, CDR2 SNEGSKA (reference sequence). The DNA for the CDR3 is TGCAGTGCTAGAGATTTCAGAAGCACTGAAGCTTTCTTT. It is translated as CSARDFRSTEAFF.

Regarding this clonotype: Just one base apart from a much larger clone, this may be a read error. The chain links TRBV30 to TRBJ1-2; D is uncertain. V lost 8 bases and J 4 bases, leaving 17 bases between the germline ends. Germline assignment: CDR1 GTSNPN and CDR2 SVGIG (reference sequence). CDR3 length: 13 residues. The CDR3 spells CAVGVSLRYGYTF. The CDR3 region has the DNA TGTGCCGTCGGGGTCAGCCTACGCTATGGCTACACCTTC.

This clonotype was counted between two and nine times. CDR3 coding DNA: TGCAGTGCTAAGACAGGAAACACAGATACGCAGTATTTT. Its translation is CSAKTGNTDTQYF. V gene TRBV20-1 combines with J gene TRBJ2-3; D is possibly TRBD1 (6 bases). The CDR3 covers 13 residues. The ends were cut back, 4 bases at V and 2 bases at J, with 10 bases in the middle. The germline CDR1 and CDR2 sequences are DFQATT and SNEGSKA (reference sequence).

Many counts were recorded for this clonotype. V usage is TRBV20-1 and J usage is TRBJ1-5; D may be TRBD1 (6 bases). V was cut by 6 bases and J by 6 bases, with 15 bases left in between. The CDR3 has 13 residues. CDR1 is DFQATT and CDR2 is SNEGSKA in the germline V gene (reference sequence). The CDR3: CSAPQGFSQPQHF. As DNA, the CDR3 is TGCAGTGCACCCCAGGGGTTCAGTCAGCCCCAGCATTTT.

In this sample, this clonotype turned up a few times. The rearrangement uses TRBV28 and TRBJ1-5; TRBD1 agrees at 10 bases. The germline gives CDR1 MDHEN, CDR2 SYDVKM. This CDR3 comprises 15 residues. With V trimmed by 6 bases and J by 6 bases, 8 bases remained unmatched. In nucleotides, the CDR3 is TGTGCCAGCAGCCTCGGGGACAGGGGAGGTCAGCCCCAGCATTTT. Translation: CASSLGDRGGQPQHF.

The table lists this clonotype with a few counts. The CDR3 spells CASSRILNLQPQHF. CDR3 bases: TGCGCCAGCAGCCGTATCCTAAATCTACAGCCCCAGCATTTT. The V gene is TRBV4-1, the J gene TRBJ1-5; D gene ambiguous. CDR3 length: 14 residues. CDR1 is MGHRA and CDR2 is YSYEKL in the germline V gene. Trimming cost V 4 bases and J 7 bases, with 14 bases left between them.

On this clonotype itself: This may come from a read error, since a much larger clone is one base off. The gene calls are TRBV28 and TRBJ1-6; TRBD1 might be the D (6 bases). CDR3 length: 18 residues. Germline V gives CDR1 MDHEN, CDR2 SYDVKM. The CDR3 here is CASSLWGTGAGGSSHLHF. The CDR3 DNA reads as TGTGCCAGCAGTTTATGGGGGACGGGGGCCGGCGGGAGTTCACACCTCCACTTT.